This T cell receptor (beta chain) was captured by sequencing in a study of blood T cells in healthy people across ages. This clonotype was detected ten times or more. Then a second PCR, running roughly 7 to 12 cycles, was carried out with a sample-barcoded 5' primer and a J-beta primer mix. Each of the cDNA molecules was tagged by a template-switch adaptor with 12 random nucleotides. Via MiXCR, TCRdb re-called the 5' RACE reads, giving one row per CDR3 protein. The table lists approximately 810,000 distinct CDR3 sequences, roughly 26% of them singletons. The sequence was obtained from a woman older than 75 in good health. What was sequenced was blood.

The CDR3 sequence: CAISGSGGRDEQFF. The CDR3 DNA follows: TGTGCCATCAGTGGTTCGGGGGGCCGGGATGAGCAGTTCTTC. This chain links TRBV10-3 with TRBJ2-1; tentative D call: TRBD2 (7 bases). The length of the CDR3 is 14 residues. Germline lookup yields CDR1 ENHRY and CDR2 SYGVKD. The ends were cut back, 4 bases at V and 8 bases at J, with 15 bases in the middle.